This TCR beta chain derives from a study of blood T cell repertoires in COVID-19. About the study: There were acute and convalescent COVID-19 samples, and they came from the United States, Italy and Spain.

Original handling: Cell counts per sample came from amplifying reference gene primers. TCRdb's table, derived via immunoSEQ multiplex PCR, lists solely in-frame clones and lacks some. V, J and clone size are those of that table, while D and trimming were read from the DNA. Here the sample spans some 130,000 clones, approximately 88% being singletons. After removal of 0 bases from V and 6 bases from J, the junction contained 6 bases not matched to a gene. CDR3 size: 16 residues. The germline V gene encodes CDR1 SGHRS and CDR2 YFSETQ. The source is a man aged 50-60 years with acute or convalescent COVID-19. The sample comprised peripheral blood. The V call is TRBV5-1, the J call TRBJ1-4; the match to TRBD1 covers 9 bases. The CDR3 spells CASSLAPQGADEKLFF. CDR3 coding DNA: TGCGCCAGCAGCTTGGCCCCACAGGGGGCGGATGAAAAACTGTTTTTT.